This TCR beta chain is drawn from a study of blood T cell repertoires in COVID-19. The V and J ends lost 3 bases and 8 bases, in that order; junction bases with no gene match: 12. CDR3 length: 16 amino acids. Per the germline V gene, CDR1 is MNHEY and CDR2 is SMNVEV (reference sequence). Per the original methods: For nucleated cells, counts were estimated from reference gene primer amplification. The method was immunoSEQ multiplex PCR; TCRdb's version includes in-frame clones alone and lacks a portion of them. Clonal size and the V and J genes are those of that table, whereas D and trimming came from the DNA. The sample contains roughly 71,000 clones, 80% to 90% of which appear only once.

This TCR was recovered from a man under 40 with acute or convalescent COVID-19. This chain joins TRBV27 and TRBJ1-2, with 10 bases fitting TRBD1. Sequenced material: peripheral blood. The CDR3 loop is CASSLSTGQGSKGYTF. The CDR3 DNA follows: TGTGCCAGCAGTTTGTCGACGGGACAGGGGTCTAAGGGCTACACCTTC.